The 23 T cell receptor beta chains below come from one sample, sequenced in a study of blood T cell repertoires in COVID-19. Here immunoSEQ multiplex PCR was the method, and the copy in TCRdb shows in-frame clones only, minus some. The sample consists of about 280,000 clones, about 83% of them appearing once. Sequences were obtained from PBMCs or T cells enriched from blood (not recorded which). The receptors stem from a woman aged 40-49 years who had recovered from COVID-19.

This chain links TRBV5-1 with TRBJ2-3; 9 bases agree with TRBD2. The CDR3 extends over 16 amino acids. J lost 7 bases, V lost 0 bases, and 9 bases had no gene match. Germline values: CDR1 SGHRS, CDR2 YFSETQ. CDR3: CASSLERLAEGHTQYF. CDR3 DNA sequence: TGCGCCAGCAGCTTGGAGAGACTAGCGGAGGGGCATACGCAGTATTTT.

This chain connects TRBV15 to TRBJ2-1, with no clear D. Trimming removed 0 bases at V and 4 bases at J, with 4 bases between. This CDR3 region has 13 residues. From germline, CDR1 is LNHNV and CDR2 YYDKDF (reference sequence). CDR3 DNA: TGTGCCACCAGCAGAGACGAGTACAATGAGCAGTTCTTC. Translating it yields CATSRDEYNEQFF.

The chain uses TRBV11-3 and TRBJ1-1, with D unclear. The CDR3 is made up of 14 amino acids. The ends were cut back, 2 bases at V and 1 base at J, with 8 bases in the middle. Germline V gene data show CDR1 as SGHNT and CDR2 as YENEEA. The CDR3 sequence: CASSLMGENTEAFF. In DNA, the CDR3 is TGTGCCAGCAGCTTAATGGGAGAGAACACTGAAGCTTTCTTT.

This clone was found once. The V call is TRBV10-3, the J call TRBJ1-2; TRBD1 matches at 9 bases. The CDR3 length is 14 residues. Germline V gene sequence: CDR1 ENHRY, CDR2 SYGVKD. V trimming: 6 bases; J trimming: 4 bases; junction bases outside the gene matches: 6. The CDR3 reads CAIRGTGTTYGYTF. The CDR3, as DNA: TGTGCCATCAGAGGGACAGGGACAACCTATGGCTACACCTTC.

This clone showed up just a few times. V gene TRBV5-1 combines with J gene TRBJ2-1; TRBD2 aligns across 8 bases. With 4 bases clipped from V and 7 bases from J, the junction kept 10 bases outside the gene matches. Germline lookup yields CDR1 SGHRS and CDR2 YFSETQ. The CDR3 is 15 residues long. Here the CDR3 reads CASSPAAGGWNEQFF. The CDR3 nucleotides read TGCGCCAGCAGCCCCGCTGCGGGAGGTTGGAATGAGCAGTTCTTC.

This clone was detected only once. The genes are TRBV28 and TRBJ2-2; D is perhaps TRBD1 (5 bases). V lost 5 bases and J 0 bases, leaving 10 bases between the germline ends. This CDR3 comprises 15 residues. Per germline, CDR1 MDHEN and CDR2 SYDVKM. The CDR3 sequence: CASSQTVPNTGELFF. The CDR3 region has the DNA TGTGCCAGCAGTCAGACAGTCCCGAACACCGGGGAGCTGTTTTTT.

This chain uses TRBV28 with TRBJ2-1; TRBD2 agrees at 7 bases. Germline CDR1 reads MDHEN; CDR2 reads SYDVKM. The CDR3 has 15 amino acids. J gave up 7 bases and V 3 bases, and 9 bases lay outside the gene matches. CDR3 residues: CASSLGGTHGNEQFF. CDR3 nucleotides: TGTGCCAGCAGTTTGGGGGGGACCCATGGGAATGAGCAGTTCTTC.

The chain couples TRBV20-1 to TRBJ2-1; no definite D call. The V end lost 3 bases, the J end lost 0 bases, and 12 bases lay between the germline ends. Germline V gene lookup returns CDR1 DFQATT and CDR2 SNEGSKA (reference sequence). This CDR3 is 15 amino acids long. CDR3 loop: CSASDRSGSYNEQFF. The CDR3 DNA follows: TGCAGTGCTAGTGACCGATCCGGCTCCTACAATGAGCAGTTCTTC.

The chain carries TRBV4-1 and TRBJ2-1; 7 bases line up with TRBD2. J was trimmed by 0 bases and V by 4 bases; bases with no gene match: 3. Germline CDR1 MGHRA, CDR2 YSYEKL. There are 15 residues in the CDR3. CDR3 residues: CASSPGGSSYNEQFF. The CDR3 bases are TGCGCCAGCAGCCCCGGGGGGAGCTCCTACAATGAGCAGTTCTTC.

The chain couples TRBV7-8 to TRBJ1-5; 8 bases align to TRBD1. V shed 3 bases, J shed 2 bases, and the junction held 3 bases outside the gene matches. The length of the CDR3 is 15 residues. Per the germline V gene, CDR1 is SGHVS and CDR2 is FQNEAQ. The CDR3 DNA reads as TGTGCCAGCAGCTTTGGACAGGGACGCAATCAGCCCCAGCATTTT. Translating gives CASSFGQGRNQPQHF.

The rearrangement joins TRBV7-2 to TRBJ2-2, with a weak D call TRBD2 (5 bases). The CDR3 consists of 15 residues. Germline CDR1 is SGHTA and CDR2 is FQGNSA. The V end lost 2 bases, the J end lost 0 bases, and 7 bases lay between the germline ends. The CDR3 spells CASSLKLANTGELFF. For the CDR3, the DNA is TGTGCCAGCAGCTTAAAACTAGCGAACACCGGGGAGCTGTTTTTT.

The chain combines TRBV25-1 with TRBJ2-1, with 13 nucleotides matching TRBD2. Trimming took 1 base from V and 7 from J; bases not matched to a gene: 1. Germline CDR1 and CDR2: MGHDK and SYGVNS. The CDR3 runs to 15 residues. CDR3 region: CASSESGLAGNEQFF. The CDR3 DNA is TGTGCCAGCAGTGAATCGGGACTAGCGGGAAATGAGCAGTTCTTC.

DNA of the CDR3: TGTGCCAGCAGCTTGGGGCCACTGGGGATGGACACTGAAGCTTTCTTT. It codes for CASSLGPLGMDTEAFF. The chain has TRBV7-2 and TRBJ1-1, with a weak D call TRBD1 (5 bases). The ends were cut back, 3 bases at V and 3 bases at J, with 17 bases in the middle. This CDR3 contains 16 residues. Per the germline V gene, CDR1 is SGHTA and CDR2 is FQGNSA.

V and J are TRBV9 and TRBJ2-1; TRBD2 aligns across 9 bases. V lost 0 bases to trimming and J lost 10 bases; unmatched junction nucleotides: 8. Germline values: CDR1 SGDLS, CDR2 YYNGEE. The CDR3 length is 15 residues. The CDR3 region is CASSVEGGRAREQFF. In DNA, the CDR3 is TGTGCCAGCAGCGTAGAGGGCGGGAGGGCGCGGGAGCAGTTCTTC.

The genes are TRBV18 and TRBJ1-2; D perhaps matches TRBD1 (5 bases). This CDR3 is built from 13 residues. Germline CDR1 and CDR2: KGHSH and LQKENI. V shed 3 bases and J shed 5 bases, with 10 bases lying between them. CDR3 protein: CASSPDSEYGYTF. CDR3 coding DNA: TGTGCCAGCTCACCCGACAGCGAATATGGCTACACCTTC.

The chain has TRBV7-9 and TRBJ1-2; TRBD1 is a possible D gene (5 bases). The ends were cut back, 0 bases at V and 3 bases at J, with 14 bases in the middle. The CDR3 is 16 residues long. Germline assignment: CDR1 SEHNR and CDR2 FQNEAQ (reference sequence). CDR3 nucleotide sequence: TGTGCCAGCAGCTTAGCGCTGGGGGGAGGTTACTATGGCTACACCTTC. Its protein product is CASSLALGGGYYGYTF.

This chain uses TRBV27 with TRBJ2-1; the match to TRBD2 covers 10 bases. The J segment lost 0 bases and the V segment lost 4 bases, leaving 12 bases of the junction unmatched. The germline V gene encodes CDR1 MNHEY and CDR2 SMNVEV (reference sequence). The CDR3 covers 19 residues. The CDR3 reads CASSWKPMSGRVSYNEQFF. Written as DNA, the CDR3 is TGTGCCAGCAGTTGGAAACCAATGAGCGGGAGGGTCTCCTACAATGAGCAGTTCTTC.

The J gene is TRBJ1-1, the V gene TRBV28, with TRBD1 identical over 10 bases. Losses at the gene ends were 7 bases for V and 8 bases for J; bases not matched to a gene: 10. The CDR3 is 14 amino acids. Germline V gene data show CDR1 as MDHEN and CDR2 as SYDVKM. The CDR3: CASTRDRGPREAFF. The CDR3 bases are TGTGCCAGCACCAGGGACAGGGGTCCTAGGGAAGCTTTCTTT.

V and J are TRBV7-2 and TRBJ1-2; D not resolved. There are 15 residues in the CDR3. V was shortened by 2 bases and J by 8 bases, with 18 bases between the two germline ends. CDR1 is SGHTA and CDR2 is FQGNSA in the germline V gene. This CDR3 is CASSLFRGDSSGYTF. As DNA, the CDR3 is TGTGCCAGCAGCTTATTCCGGGGAGACTCTTCCGGCTACACCTTC.

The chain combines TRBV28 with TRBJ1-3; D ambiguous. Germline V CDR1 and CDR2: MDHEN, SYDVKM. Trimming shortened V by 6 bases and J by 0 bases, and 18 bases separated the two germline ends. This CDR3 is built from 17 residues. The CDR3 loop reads CASSPGGRHSSGNTIYF. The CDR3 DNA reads TGTGCCAGCAGCCCCGGAGGTAGACATAGCTCTGGAAACACCATATATTTT. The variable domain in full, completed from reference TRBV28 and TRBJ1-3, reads DVKVTQSSRYLVKRTGEKVFLECVQDMDHENMFWYRQDPGLGLRLIYFSYDVKMKEKGDIPEGYSVSREKKERFSLILESASTNQTSMYLCASSPGGRHSSGNTIYFGEGSWLTVV.

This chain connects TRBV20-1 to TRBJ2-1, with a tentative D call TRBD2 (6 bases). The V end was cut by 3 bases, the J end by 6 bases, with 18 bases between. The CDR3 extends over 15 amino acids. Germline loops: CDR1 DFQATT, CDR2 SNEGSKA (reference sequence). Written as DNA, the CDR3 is TGCAGTGCTAGTGGGCGGGCTAGCGTAGGCAATGAGCAGTTCTTC. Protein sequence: CSASGRASVGNEQFF.

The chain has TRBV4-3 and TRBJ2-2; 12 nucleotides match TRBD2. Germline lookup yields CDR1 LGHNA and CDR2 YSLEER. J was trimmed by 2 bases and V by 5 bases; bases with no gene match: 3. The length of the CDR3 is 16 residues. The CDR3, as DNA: TGCGCCAGCAGCGACGGACTAGCGGGAAACACCGGGGAGCTGTTTTTT. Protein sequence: CASSDGLAGNTGELFF.

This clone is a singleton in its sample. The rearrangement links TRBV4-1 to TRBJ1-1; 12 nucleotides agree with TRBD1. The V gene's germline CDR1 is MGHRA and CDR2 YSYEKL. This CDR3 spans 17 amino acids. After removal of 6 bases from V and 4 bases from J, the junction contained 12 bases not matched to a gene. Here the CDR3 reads CASSTTGTGGWSTEAFF. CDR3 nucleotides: TGCGCCAGCAGTACAACCGGGACAGGGGGCTGGAGCACTGAAGCTTTCTTT.